This TCR beta chain emerged from a study of a mutant IDH1 vaccine in newly diagnosed glioma. Study context: The study gave patients eight vaccinations in weeks 1, 3, 5, 7, 11, 15, 19, 23. Vaccine administration was initiated 4-6 weeks following radiotherapy alone, or with temozolomide cycles. Therapy received beforehand was radiotherapy, temozolomide, or both, with most patients given both. General study results and limits: Patients showed vaccine-induced immune responses at a rate of roughly 93%.

Using immunoSEQ multiplex PCR, the repertoire was profiled, and TCRdb retains in-frame clones only, with some absent. Of about 40,000 clones in the sample, less than 90% were seen once. Time point reported: week 11, during vaccination. In the vaccine, a single dose held 300 ug of the mutant IDH1 20-mer peptide, along with topical imiquimod. As for this clone: Antigen unknown.

The CDR3 length is 16 residues. The germline gives CDR1 MNHEY, CDR2 SVGAGI. The V and J ends lost 2 bases and 4 bases, in that order; junction bases with no gene match: 2. The V gene is TRBV6-5, the J gene TRBJ2-1; 13 positions match TRBD2. The source of this sequence is a man aged 40-49 years with glioma. Sequencing used PBMCs, obtained from a glioma patient whose treatment included an IDH1 peptide vaccine. The CDR3 DNA is TGTGCCAGCAGTTACCAGACTAGCGGGGGGTACAATGAGCAGTTCTTC. This sequence encodes CASSYQTSGGYNEQFF.